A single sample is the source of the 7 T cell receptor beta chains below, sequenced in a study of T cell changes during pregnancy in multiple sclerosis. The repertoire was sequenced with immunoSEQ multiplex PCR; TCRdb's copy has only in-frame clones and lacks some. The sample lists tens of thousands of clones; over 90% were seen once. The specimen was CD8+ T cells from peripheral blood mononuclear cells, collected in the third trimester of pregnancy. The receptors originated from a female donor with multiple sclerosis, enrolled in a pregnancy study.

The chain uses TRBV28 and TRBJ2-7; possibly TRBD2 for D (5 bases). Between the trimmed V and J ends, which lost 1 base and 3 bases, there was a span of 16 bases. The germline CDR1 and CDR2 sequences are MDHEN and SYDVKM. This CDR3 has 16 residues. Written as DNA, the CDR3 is TGTGCCAGCAGTTTATATCACGGGGAAGAATTCTACGAGCAGTACTTC. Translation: CASSLYHGEEFYEQYF.

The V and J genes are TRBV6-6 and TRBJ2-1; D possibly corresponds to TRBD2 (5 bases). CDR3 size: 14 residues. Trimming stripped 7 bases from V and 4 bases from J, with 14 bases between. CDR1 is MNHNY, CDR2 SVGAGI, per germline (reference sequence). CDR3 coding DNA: TGTGCCAGCACTCGGGGTTCATCTTACAATGAGCAGTTCTTC. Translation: CASTRGSSYNEQFF.

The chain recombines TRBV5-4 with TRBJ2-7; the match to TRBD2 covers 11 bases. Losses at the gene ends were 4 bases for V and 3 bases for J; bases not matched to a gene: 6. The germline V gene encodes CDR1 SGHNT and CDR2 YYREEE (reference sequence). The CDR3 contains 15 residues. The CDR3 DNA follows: TGTGCCAGCAGCCCGGGACTAGCGGAACTCTACGAGCAGTACTTC. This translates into CASSPGLAELYEQYF.

CDR3 sequence (DNA): TGTGCCAGCTCACGTCAGGGTGGAAACACTGAAGCTTTCTTT. It encodes CASSRQGGNTEAFF. This sequence joins TRBV18 and TRBJ1-1; D is possibly TRBD1 (5 bases). The CDR3 sequence is 14 residues long. Trimming left V 4 bases short and J 2 bases short, with 11 bases between. Germline V gives CDR1 KGHSH, CDR2 LQKENI. The variable domain in full, with the rest retrieved from reference TRBV18 and TRBJ1-1, is NAGVMQNPRHLVRRRGQEARLRCSPMKGHSHVYWYRQLPEEGLKFMVYLQKENIIDESGMPKERFSAEFPKEGPSILRIQQVVRGDSAAYFCASSRQGGNTEAFFGQGTRLTVV.

CDR3 region: CSVELQGRGGEAFF. The DNA of the CDR3 is TGCAGCGTTGAACTACAGGGAAGGGGGGGGGAGGCTTTCTTT. The chain combines TRBV29-1 with TRBJ1-1, with D perhaps matching TRBD1 (6 bases). Germline assignment: CDR1 SQVTM and CDR2 ANQGSEA. The V end was cut by 2 bases, the J end by 11 bases, with 21 bases between. This CDR3 region has 14 residues.

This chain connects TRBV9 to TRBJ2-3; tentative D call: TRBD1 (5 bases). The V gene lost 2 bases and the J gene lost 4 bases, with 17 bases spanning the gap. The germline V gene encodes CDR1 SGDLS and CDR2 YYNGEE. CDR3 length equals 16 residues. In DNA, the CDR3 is TGTGCCAGCAGCGTGAATTCGGCAGGGTCATCAGATACGCAGTATTTT. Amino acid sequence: CASSVNSAGSSDTQYF.

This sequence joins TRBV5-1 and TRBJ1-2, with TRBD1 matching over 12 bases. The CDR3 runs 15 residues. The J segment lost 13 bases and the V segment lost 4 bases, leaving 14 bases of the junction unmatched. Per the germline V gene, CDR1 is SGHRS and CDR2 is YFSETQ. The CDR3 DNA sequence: TGCGCCAGCAGCCCGGGACAGGGGGCGAGCTCAATCAGCACCTTC. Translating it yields CASSPGQGASSISTF.